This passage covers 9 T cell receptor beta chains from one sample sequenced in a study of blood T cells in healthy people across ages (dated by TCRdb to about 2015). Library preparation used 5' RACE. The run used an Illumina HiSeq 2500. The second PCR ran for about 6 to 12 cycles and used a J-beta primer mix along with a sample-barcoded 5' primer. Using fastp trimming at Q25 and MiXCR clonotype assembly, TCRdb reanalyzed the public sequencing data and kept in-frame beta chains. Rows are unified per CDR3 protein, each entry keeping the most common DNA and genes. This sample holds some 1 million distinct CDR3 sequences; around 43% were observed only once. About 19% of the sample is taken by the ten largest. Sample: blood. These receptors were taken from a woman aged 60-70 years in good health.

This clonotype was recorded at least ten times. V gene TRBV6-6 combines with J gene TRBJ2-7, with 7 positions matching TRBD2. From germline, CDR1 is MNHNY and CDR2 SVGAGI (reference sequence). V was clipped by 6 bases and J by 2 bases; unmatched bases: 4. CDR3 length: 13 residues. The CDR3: CASRERDAYEQYF. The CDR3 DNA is TGTGCCAGCAGAGAGCGGGATGCCTACGAGCAGTACTTC.

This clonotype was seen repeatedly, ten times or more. CDR3 residues: CASRVADHTDTQYF. CDR3 DNA: TGCGCCAGCAGAGTAGCGGACCACACAGATACGCAGTATTTT. This rearrangement joins TRBV5-1 to TRBJ2-3, with D perhaps TRBD2 (6 bases). CDR1 and CDR2 (germline): SGHRS, YFSETQ. V lost 5 bases, J lost 2 bases, and 12 bases lay in between. This CDR3 spans 14 amino acids.

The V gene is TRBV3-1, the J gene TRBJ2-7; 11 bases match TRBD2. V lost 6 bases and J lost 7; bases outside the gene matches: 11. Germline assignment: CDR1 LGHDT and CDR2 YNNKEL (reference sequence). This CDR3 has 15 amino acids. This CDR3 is CASRPSGRPYNEQYF. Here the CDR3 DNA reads TGTGCCAGCAGACCTAGCGGGAGGCCCTACAATGAGCAGTACTTC.

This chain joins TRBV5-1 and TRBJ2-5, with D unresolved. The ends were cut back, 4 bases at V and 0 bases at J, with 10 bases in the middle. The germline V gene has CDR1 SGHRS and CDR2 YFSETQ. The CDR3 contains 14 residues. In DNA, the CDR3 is TGCGCCAGCAGCATGACTGGAAACCAAGAGACCCAGTACTTC. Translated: CASSMTGNQETQYF. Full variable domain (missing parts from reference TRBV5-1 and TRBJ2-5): KAGVTQTPRYLIKTRGQQVTLSCSPISGHRSVSWYQQTPGQGLQFLFEYFSETQRNKGNFPGRFSGRQFSNSRSEMNVSTLELGDSALYLCASSMTGNQETQYFGPGTRLLVL.

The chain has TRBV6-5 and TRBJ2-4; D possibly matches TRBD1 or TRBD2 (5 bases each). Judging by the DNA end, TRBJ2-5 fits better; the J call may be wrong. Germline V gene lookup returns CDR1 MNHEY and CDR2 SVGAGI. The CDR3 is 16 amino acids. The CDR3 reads CASSYRPGRLKETQYF. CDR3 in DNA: TGTGCCAGCAGTTACCGCCCGGGACGCCTAAAGGAGACCCAGTACTTC.

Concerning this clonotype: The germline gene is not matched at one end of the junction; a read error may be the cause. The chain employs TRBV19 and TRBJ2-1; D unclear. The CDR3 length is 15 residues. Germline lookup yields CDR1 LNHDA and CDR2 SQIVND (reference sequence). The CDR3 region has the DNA TGCGCCAGTAGTATAGAGGCGGTCATTTACAATGAGCAGTTCTTC. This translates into CASSIEAVIYNEQFF.

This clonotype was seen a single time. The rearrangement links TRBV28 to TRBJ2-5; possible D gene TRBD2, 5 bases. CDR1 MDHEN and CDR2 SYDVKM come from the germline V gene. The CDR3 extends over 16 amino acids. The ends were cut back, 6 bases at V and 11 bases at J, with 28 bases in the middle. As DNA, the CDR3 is TGTGCCAGCAGGACATATCGTACTAGGGAGAATAATGAGCAGTACTTC. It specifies CASRTYRTRENNEQYF.

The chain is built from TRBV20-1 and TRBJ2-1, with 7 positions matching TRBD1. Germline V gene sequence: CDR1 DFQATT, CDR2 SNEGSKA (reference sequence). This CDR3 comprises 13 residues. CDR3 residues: CGTDRLIYNEQFF. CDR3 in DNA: TGCGGGACGGACAGGCTCATTTACAATGAGCAGTTCTTC.

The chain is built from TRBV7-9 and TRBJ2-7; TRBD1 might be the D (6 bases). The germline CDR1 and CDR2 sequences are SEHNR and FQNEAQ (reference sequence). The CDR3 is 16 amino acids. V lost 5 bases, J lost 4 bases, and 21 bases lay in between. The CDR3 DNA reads TGTGCCAGCAGCCCACCCACCACGGGACAAGGTTACGAGCAGTACTTC. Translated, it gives CASSPPTTGQGYEQYF.